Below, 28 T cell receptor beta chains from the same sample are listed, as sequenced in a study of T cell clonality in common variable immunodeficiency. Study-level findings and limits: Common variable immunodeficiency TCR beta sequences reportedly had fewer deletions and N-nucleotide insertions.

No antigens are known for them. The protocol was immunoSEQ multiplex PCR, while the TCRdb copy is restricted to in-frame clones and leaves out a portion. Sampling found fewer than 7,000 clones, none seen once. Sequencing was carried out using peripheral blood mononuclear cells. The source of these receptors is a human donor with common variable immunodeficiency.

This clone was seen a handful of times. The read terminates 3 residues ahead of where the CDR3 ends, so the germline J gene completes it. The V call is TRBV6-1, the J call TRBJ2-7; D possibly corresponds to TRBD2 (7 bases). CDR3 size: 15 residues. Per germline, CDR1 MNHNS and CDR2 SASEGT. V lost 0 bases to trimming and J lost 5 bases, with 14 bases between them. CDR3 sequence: CASSEAGGAQNEQYF. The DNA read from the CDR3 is TGTGCCAGCAGTGAAGCGGGGGGGGCGCAAAACGAG.

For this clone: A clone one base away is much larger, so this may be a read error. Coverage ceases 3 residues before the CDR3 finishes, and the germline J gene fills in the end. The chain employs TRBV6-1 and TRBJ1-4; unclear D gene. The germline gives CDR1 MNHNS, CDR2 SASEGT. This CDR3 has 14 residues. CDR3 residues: CASSDRGTKEKLFF. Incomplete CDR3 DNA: TGTGCCAGCAGTGACCGGGGAACTAAGGAAAAA.

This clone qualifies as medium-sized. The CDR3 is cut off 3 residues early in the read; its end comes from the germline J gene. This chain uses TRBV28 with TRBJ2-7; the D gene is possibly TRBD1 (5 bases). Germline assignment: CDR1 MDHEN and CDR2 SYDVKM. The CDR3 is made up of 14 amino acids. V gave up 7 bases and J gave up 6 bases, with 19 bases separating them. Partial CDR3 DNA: TGTGCCAGCAATCTGTCCCAGGGAACTCGCGAG. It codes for CASNLSQGTRE. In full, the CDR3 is CASNLSQGTREQYF.

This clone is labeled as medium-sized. The DNA read from the CDR3 is TGTGCCAGCAGTTTTCGTCCCCACGAG. Amino acids: CASSFRPHE. The full CDR3 sequence reads CASSFRPHEQYF. The chain uses TRBV28 and TRBJ2-7; D unresolved. With the read ending 3 residues before the CDR3 end, the germline J gene is used to fill in that end. Germline-derived CDR1 and CDR2 are MDHEN and SYDVKM. The V and J ends lost 3 bases and 5 bases respectively, with 8 bases between them. The CDR3 totals 12 residues.

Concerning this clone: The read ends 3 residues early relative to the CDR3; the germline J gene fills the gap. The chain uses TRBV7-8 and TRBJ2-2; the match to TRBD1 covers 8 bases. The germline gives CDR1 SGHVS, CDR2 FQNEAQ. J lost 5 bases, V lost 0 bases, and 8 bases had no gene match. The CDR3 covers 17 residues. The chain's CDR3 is CASSLALGRGQTGELFF. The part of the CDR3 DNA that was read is TGTGCCAGCAGCTTAGCGCTAGGCAGGGGGCAAACCGGGGAG.

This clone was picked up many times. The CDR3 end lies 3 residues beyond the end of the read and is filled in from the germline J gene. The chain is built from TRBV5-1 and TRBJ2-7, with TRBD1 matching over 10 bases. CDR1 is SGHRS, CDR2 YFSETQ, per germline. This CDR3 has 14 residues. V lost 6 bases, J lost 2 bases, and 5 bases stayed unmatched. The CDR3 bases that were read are TGCGCCAGCACCCAGGACAGGGGGACCTACGAG. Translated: CASTQDRGTYE. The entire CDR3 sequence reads CASTQDRGTYEQYF.

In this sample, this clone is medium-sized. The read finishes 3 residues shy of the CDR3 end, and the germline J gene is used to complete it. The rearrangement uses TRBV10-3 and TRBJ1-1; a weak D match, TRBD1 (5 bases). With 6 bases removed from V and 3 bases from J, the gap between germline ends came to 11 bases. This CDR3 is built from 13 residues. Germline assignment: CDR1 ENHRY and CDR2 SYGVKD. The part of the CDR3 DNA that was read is TGTGCCATCAGGAGCCAGGGCTACACTGAA. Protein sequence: CAIRSQGYTE. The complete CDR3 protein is CAIRSQGYTEAFF.

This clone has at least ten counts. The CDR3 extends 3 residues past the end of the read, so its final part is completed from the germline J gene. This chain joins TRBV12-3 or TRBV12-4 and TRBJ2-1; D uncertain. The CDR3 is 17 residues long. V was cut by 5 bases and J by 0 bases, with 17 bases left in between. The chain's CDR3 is CASSQSETPSSYNEQFF. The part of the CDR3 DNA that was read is TGTGCCAGCAGTCAGAGCGAGACTCCTAGCTCCTACAATGAG.

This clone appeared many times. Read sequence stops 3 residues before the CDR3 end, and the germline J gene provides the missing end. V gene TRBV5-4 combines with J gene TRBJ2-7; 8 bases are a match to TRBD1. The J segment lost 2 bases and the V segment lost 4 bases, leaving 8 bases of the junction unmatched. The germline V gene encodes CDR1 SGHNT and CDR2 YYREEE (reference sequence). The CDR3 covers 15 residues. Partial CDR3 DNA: TGTGCCAGCAGCCCACAGGGGGGTGGTCCCTACGAG. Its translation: CASSPQGGGPYE. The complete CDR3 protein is CASSPQGGGPYEQYF.

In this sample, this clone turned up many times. Partial CDR3 DNA: TGTGCCACCAGTGACACAGGGTACGATGAG. Translating it yields CATSDTGYDE. The full CDR3 protein is CATSDTGYDEQFF. The chain is built from TRBV24-1 and TRBJ2-1; possible D gene TRBD1, 6 bases. The read gets to within 3 residues of the CDR3 end, and the germline J gene fills in the rest. There are 13 residues in the CDR3. Trimming removed 4 bases from V and 8 bases from J, with 11 bases in between. From germline, CDR1 is KGHDR and CDR2 SFDVKD.

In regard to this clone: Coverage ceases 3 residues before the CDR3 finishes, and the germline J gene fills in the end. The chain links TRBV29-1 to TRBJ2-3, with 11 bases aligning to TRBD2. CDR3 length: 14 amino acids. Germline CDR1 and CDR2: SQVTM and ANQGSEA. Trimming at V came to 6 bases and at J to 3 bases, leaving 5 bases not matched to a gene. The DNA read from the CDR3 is TGCAGCGTAGCGATAGCGGGAGGGACAGATACG. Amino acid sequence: CSVAIAGGTDT. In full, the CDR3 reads CSVAIAGGTDTQYF.

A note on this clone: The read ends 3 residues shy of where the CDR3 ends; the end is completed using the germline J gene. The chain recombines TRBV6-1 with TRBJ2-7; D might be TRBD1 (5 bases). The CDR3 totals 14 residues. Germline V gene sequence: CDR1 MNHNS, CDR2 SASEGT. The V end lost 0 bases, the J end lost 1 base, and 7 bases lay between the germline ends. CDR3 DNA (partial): TGTGCCAGCAGTGAAGCGGCAGGGTCCTACGAG. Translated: CASSEAAGSYE. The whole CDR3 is CASSEAAGSYEQYF.

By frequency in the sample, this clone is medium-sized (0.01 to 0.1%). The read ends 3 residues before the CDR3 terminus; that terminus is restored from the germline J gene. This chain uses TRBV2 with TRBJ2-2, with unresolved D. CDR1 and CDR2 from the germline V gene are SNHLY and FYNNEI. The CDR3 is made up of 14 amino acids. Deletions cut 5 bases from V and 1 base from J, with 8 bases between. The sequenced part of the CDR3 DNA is TGTGCCAGCAGTATAAGGGTGAACACCGGGGAG. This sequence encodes CASSIRVNTGE. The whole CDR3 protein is CASSIRVNTGELFF.

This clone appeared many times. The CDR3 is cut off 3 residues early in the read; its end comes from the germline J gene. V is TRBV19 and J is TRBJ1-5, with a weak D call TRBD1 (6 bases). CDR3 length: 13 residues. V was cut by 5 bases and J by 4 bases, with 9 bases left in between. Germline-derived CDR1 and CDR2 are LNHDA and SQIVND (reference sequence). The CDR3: CASSADRNQPQHF. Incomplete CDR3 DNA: TGTGCCAGTAGTGCCGACAGGAATCAGCCC.

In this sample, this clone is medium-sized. The CDR3 sequence is CASSLEGSYEQYF. The sequenced part of the CDR3 DNA is TGTGCCAGCAGTTTGGAGGGCTCCTACGAG. This chain joins TRBV12-3 or TRBV12-4 and TRBJ2-7, with D possibly TRBD2 on 6 matching bases. The read falls 3 residues short of the CDR3 end, and the missing part is taken from the germline J gene. The CDR3 extends over 13 amino acids. V was clipped by 3 bases and J by 0 bases, with 6 bases between them.

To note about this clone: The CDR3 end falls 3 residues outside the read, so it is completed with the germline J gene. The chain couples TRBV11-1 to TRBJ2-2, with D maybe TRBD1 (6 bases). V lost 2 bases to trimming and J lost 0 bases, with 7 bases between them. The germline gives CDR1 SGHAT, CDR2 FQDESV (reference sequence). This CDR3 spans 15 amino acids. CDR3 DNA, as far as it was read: TGTGCCAGCAGCTTAAGACAGGCGAACACCGGGGAG. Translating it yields CASSLRQANTGE. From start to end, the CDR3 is CASSLRQANTGELFF.

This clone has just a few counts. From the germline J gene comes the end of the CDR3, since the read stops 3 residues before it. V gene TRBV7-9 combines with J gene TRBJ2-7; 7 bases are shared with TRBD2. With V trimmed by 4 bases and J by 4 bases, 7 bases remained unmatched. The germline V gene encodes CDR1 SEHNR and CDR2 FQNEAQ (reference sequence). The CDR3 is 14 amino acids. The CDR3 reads CASSSPRTRYEQYF. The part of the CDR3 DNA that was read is TGTGCCAGCAGCTCCCCCCGGACTAGGTACGAG. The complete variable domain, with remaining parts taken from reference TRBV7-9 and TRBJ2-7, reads DTGVSQNPRHKITKRGQNVTFRCDPISEHNRLYWYRQTLGQGPEFLTYFQNEAQLEKSRLLSDRFSAERPKGSFSTLEIQRTEQGDSAMYLCASSSPRTRYEQYFGPGTRLTVT.

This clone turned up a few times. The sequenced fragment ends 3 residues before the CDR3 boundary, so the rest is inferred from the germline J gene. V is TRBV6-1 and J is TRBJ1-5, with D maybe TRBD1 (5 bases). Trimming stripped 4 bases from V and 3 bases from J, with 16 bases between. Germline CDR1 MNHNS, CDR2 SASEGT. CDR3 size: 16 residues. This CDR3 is CASSGSMGQTNQPQHF. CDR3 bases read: TGTGCCAGCAGTGGAAGCATGGGGCAGACCAATCAGCCC.

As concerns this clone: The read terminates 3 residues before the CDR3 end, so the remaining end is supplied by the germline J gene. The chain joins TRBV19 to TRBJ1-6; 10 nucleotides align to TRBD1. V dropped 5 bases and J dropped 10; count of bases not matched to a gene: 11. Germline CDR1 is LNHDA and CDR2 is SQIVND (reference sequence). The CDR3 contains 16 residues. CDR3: CASSYSTGGAGSPLHF. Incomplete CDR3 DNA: TGTGCCAGTAGTTACTCGACAGGGGGCGCAGGATCACCC.

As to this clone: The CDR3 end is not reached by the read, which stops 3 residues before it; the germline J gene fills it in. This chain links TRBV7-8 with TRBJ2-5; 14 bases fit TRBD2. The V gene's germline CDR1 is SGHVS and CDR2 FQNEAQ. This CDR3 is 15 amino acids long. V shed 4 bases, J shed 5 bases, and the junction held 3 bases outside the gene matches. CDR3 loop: CASSSRTSGRETQYF. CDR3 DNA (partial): TGTGCCAGCAGCTCCCGGACTAGCGGGAGGGAGACC.

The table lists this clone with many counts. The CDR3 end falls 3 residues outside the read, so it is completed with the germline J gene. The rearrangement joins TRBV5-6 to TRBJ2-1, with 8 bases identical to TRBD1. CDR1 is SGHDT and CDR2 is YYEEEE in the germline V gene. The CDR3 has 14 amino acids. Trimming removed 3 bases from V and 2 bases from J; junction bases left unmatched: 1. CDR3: CASSSGQAYNEQFF. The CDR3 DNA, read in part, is TGTGCCAGCAGCTCGGGACAGGCCTACAATGAG.

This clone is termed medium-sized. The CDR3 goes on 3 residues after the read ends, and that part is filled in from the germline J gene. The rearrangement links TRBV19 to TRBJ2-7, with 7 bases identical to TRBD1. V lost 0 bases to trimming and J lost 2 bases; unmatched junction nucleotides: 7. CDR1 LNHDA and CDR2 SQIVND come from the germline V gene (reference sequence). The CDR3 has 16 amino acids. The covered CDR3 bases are TGTGCCAGTAGTATAGATGGGGACAGCGATGCCTACGAG. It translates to CASSIDGDSDAYE. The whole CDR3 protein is CASSIDGDSDAYEQYF.

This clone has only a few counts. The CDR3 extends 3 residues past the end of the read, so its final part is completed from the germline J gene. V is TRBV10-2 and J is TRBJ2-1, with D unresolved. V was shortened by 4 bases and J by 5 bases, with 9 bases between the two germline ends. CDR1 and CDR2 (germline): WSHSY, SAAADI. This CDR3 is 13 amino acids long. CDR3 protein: CASSVGFDNEQFF. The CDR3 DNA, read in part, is TGCGCCAGCAGTGTTGGCTTTGACAATGAG.

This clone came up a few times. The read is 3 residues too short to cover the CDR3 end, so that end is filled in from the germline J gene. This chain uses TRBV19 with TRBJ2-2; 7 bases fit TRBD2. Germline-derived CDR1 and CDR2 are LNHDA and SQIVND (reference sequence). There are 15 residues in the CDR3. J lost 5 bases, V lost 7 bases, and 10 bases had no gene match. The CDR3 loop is CASNFGGGSTGELFF. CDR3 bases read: TGTGCCAGTAATTTTGGCGGGGGATCAACCGGGGAG.

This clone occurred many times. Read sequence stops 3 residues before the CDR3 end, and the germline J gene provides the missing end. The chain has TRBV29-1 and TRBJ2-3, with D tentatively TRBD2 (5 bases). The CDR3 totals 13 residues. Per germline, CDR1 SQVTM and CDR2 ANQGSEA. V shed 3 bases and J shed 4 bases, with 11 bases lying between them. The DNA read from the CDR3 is TGCAGCGTTGAGGGGTCCGGGGCAGATACG. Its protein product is CSVEGSGADT. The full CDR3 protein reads CSVEGSGADTQYF.

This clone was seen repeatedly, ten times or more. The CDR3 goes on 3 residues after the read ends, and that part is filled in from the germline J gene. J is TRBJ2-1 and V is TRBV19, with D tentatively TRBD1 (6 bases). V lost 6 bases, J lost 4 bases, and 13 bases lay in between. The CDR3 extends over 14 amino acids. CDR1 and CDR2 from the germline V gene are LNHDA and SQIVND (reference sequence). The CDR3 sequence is CASRIGTSYNEQFF. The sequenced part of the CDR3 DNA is TGTGCCAGTAGGATTGGGACATCATACAATGAG.

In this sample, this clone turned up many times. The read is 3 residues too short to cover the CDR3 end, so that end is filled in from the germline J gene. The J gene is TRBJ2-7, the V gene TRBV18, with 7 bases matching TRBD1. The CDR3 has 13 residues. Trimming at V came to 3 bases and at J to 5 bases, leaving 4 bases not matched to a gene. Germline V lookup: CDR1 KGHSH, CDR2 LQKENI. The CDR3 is CASSPVGQDEQYF. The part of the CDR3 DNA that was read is TGTGCCAGCTCACCCGTTGGACAGGACGAG.

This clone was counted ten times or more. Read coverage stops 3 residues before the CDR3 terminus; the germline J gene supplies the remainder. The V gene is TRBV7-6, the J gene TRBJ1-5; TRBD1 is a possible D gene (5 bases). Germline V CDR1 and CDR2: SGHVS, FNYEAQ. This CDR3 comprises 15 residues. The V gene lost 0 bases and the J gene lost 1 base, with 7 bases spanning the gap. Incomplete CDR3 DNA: TGTGCCAGCAGCTTAGCAGGGGCGAGCAATCAGCCC. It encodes CASSLAGASNQP. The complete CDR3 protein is CASSLAGASNQPQHF.